Each of the 9 T cell receptor beta chains below was sequenced from the same sample in a study of CD8 T cells in Susac syndrome. RNA totalling roughly 0.45 to 1 ug underwent reverse transcription with random hexamers. MiXCR was run by TCRdb on the immunoSEQ multiplex PCR reads, yielding one entry per CDR3 protein. The sample yields roughly 180,000 distinct CDR3 sequences, over 85% seen once. The specimen sequenced was CD4+ T cells from PBMCs. Every receptor here comes from a human donor in good health.

The chain employs TRBV28 and TRBJ2-6; D gene uncertain. The ends were cut back, 3 bases at V and 3 bases at J, with 9 bases in the middle. CDR1 and CDR2 (germline): MDHEN, SYDVKM. There are 15 residues in the CDR3. The CDR3 coding sequence is TGTGCCAGCAGTTTGAGGACGGGTGGGGCCAACGTCCTGACTTTC. Translation: CASSLRTGGANVLTF.

CDR3 loop: CSARDDSGEATQYF. The CDR3 DNA is TGCAGTGCTAGAGACGACTCAGGGGAAGCGACCCAGTACTTC. This chain uses TRBV20-1 with TRBJ2-5; D perhaps matches TRBD1 (6 bases). This CDR3 is 14 amino acids long. V was pared by 0 bases and J by 7 bases, with 15 bases between. Germline V gene data show CDR1 as DFQATT and CDR2 as SNEGSKA (reference sequence).

This clonotype appeared a single time. The chain links TRBV3-1 to TRBJ2-7; 10 nucleotides match TRBD2. V lost 4 bases to trimming and J lost 3 bases; unmatched junction nucleotides: 15. This CDR3 comprises 18 residues. CDR1 LGHDT and CDR2 YNNKEL come from the germline V gene (reference sequence). The CDR3 region has the DNA TGTGCCAGCAGCCCCCTAGAGCTAGCGGGAGTATGGAACTACGAGCAGTACTTC. Its translation is CASSPLELAGVWNYEQYF.

Only one count was recorded for this clonotype. The J gene is TRBJ1-2, the V gene TRBV30; D remains ambiguous. There are 16 residues in the CDR3. V was trimmed by 4 bases and J by 7 bases, leaving 25 bases between them. Germline V gene lookup returns CDR1 GTSNPN and CDR2 SVGIG (reference sequence). In DNA, the CDR3 is TGTGCCTGGACACTCATTACCCAGACCCGGAGTGGTGGCTACACCTTC. The encoded protein is CAWTLITQTRSGGYTF.

The chain recombines TRBV19 with TRBJ1-1, with D maybe TRBD1 (5 bases). This CDR3 has 15 amino acids. Looked up from germline, CDR1 is LNHDA and CDR2 is SQIVND (reference sequence). V lost 3 bases and J 5 bases, leaving 16 bases between the germline ends. In DNA, the CDR3 is TGTGCCAGTAGTATTGGGAGTGTCGGGGGGACTGAAGCTTTCTTT. Protein sequence: CASSIGSVGGTEAFF.

The chain carries TRBV7-9 and TRBJ2-2; D is uncertain. Germline loops: CDR1 SEHNR, CDR2 FQNEAQ (reference sequence). Deletions cut 1 base from V and 7 bases from J, with 10 bases between. This CDR3 spans 14 amino acids. As DNA, the CDR3 is TGTGCCAGCAGCTTAGGGGCCGTAAACGGGGAGCTGTTTTTT. It codes for CASSLGAVNGELFF.

The rearrangement joins TRBV6-5 to TRBJ2-7; D unresolved. The CDR3 runs 13 residues. Germline CDR1 and CDR2: MNHEY and SVGAGI. V lost 5 bases and J 2 bases, leaving 10 bases between the germline ends. For the CDR3, the DNA is TGTGCCAGCAGTATTGCCGCTACCTACGAGCAGTACTTC. Encoded protein: CASSIAATYEQYF.

V gene TRBV30 combines with J gene TRBJ2-1; D possibly corresponds to TRBD1 (5 bases). Trimming stripped 3 bases from V and 10 bases from J, with 16 bases between. Per germline, CDR1 GTSNPN and CDR2 SVGIG (reference sequence). This CDR3 has 13 amino acids. CDR3 residues: CAWSKSRAGEQFF. In nucleotides, the CDR3 is TGTGCCTGGAGCAAGTCCAGGGCAGGCGAGCAGTTCTTC.

The chain combines TRBV29-1 with TRBJ1-5; weak D call: TRBD1 (5 bases). Germline CDR1 reads SQVTM; CDR2 reads ANQGSEA. The CDR3 has 13 amino acids. V shed 7 bases and J shed 6 bases, with 16 bases lying between them. CDR3 residues: CSAGWGEGQPQHF. The CDR3 nucleotides read TGCAGCGCCGGTTGGGGGGAAGGTCAGCCCCAGCATTTT. Full variable domain (rest looked up from reference TRBV29-1 and TRBJ1-5): SAVISQKPSRDICQRGTSLTIQCQVDSQVTMMFWYRQQPGQSLTLIATANQGSEATYESGFVIDKFPISRPNLTFSTLTVSNMSPEDSSIYLCSAGWGEGQPQHFGDGTRLSIL.